This T cell receptor beta chain was sequenced for a study of Tregs in tolerant kidney transplant recipients. V shed 6 bases and J shed 7 bases, with 15 bases lying between them. Looked up from germline, CDR1 is MNHEY and CDR2 is SVGAGI. The CDR3 length is 14 residues. Here immunoSEQ multiplex PCR was the method, and the copy in TCRdb shows in-frame clones only, minus some. The sample yields about 69,000 clones, about 89% seen once. The sequence was obtained from a human donor who received a combined kidney and bone marrow transplant. V and J are TRBV6-5 and TRBJ2-2; maybe TRBD1 (6 bases). The input for sequencing was CD4+ T cells from blood, taken before the transplant. The CDR3 region is CASSLGTFYGELFF. The DNA of the CDR3 is TGTGCCAGCAGCTTAGGGACATTTTACGGGGAGCTGTTTTTT.